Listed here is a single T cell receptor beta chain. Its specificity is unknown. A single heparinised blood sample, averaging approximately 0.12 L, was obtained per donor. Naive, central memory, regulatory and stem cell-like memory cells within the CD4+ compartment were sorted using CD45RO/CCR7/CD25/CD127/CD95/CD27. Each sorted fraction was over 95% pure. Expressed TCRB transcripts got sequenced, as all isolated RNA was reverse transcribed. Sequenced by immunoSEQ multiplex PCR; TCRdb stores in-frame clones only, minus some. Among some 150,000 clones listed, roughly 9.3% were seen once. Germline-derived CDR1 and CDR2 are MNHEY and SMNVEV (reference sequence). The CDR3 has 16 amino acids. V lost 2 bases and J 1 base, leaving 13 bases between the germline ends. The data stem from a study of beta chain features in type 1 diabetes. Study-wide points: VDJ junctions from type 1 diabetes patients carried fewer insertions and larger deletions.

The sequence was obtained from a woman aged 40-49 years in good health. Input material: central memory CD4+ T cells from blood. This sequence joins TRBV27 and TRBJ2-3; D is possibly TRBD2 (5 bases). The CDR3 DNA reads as TGTGCCAGCAGTTTAAGGCGAGGGTTAGGCACAGATACGCAGTATTTT. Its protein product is CASSLRRGLGTDTQYF.